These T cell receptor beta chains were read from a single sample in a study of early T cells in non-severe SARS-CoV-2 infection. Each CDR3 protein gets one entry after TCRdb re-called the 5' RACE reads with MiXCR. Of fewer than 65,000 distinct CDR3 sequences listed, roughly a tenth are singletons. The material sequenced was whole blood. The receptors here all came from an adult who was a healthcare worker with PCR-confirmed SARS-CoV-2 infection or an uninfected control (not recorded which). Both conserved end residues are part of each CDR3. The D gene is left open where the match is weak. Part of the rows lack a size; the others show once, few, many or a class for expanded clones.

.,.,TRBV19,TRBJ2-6,CASSIVGGAGANVLTF,TGTGCCAGTAGTATTGTCGGGGGCGCTGGGGCCAACGTCCTGACTTTC
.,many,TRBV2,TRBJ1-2,CASNTSPEDYTF,TGTGCCAGCAACACAAGTCCCGAGGACTACACCTTC
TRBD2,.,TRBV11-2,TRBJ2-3,CASSRGDSGGLTDTQYF,TGTGCCAGCAGCCGAGGGGATAGCGGGGGGCTGACAGATACGCAGTATTTT
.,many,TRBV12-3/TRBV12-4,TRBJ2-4,CASQFRRVEGNIQYF,TGTGCCAGCCAGTTCCGGCGGGTCGAAGGAAACATTCAGTACTTC
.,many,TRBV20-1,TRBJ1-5,CSARETGGSNQPQHF,TGCAGTGCTAGAGAGACGGGGGGAAGCAATCAGCCCCAGCATTTT
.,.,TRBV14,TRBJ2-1,CASSQVAALILNEQFF,TGTGCCAGCAGCCAAGTAGCGGCCCTTATCCTCAATGAGCAGTTCTTC
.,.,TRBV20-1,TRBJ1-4,CSASISGINEKLFF,TGCAGTGCTAGTATTTCAGGGATTAATGAAAAACTGTTTTTT
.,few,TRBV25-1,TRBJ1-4,CASSETGTVEKLFF,TGTGCCAGCAGTGAAACCGGGACGGTCGAAAAACTGTTTTTT
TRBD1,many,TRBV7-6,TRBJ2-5,CASSTRDREIETQYF,TGTGCCAGCAGCACACGGGACAGGGAAATCGAGACCCAGTACTTC
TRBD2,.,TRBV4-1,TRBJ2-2,CASSQWASGGFPNTGELFF,TGCGCCAGCAGCCAATGGGCTAGCGGGGGCTTTCCGAACACCGGGGAGCTGTTTTTT
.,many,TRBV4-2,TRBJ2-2,CASSQDRLSSGELFF,TGTGCCAGCAGCCAAGATAGACTAAGCTCCGGGGAGCTGTTTTTT
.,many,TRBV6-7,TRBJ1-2,CASSYWGRTIGYTF,TGTGCCAGCAGTTACTGGGGGAGAACTATTGGCTACACCTTC
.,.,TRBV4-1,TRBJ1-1,CASSQDQEAFF,TGCGCCAGCAGCCAAGACCAAGAAGCTTTCTTT
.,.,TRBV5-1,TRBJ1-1,CASSSGTPGTEAFF,TGCGCCAGCAGCAGCGGGACACCGGGGACTGAAGCTTTCTTT
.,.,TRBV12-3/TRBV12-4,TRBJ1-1,CASSLLANTEAFF,TGTGCCAGCAGTTTACTCGCGAACACTGAAGCTTTCTTT
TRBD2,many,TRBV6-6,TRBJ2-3,CASSYRGGPTDTQYF,TGTGCCAGCAGTTACCGCGGGGGGCCCACAGATACGCAGTATTTT
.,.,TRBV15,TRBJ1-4,CATSRQATNEKLFF,TGTGCCACCAGCAGACAAGCAACTAATGAAAAACTGTTTTTT
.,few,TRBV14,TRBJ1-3,CASSRTDRSSGNTIYF,TGTGCCAGCAGCCGAACCGACCGGAGCTCTGGAAACACCATATATTTT
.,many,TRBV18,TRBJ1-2,CASSPGNPNYGYTF,TGTGCCAGCTCACCAGGGAATCCTAACTATGGCTACACCTTC
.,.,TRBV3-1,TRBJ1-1,CASSQGPDKNTEAFF,TGTGCCAGCAGCCAAGGCCCGGACAAGAACACTGAAGCTTTCTTT
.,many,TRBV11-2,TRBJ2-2,CASSLGVLGELFF,TGTGCCAGCAGCTTAGGCGTGCTCGGGGAGCTGTTTTTT
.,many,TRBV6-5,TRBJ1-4,CASSYPSRRDRLDRATNEKLFF,TGTGCCAGCAGTTACCCGAGTAGGAGAGACAGGCTGGACCGAGCAACTAATGAAAAACTGTTTTTT
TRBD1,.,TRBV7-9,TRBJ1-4,CASSELQGVNEKLFF,TGTGCCAGCAGCGAGTTACAGGGGGTCAATGAAAAACTGTTTTTT
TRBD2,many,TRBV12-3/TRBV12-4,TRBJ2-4,CASSQGLAGGRAKNIQYF,TGTGCCAGCAGCCAGGGACTAGCGGGGGGGCGAGCCAAAAACATTCAGTACTTC
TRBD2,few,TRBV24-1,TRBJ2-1,CATCPGGSYNEQFF,TGTGCCACCTGTCCGGGGGGCTCCTACAATGAGCAGTTCTTC
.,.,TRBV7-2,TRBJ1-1,CASSLRRGSDTEAFF,TGTGCCAGCAGCTTACGTCGAGGGTCTGACACTGAAGCTTTCTTT
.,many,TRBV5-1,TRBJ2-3,CASSLNTDTQYF,TGCGCCAGCAGCCTAAACACAGATACGCAGTATTTT
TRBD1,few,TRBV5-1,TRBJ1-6,CASSRTGGNSPLHF,TGCGCCAGCAGCAGGACAGGTGGGAATTCACCCCTCCACTTT
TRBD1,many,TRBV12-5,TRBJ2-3,CASGSQPGQKSTDTQYF,TGTGCTAGTGGTTCTCAACCGGGACAGAAAAGCACAGATACGCAGTATTTT